This T cell receptor (beta chain) was sequenced for a study of cytomegalovirus exposure and HLA in healthy donors. V shed 5 bases, J shed 7 bases, and the junction held 8 bases outside the gene matches. This CDR3 region has 13 residues. Germline lookup yields CDR1 SQVTM and CDR2 ANQGSEA. Use of 60 Vbeta and 13 Jbeta primers characterized the PCR. Repertoires were generated with immunoSEQ multiplex PCR, while TCRdb's copy carries only in-frame clones and drops some. This sample has 150,000 to 200,000 clones, with approximately 88% found just once. The receptor was isolated from a boy aged 2-9 years in good health and CMV-seronegative. This sequence joins TRBV29-1 and TRBJ2-7, with 10 nucleotides matching TRBD1. The material sequenced was PBMCs. The CDR3 sequence: CSVTRQGAGEQYF. DNA of the CDR3: TGCAGCGTTACGAGACAGGGGGCGGGGGAGCAGTACTTC.